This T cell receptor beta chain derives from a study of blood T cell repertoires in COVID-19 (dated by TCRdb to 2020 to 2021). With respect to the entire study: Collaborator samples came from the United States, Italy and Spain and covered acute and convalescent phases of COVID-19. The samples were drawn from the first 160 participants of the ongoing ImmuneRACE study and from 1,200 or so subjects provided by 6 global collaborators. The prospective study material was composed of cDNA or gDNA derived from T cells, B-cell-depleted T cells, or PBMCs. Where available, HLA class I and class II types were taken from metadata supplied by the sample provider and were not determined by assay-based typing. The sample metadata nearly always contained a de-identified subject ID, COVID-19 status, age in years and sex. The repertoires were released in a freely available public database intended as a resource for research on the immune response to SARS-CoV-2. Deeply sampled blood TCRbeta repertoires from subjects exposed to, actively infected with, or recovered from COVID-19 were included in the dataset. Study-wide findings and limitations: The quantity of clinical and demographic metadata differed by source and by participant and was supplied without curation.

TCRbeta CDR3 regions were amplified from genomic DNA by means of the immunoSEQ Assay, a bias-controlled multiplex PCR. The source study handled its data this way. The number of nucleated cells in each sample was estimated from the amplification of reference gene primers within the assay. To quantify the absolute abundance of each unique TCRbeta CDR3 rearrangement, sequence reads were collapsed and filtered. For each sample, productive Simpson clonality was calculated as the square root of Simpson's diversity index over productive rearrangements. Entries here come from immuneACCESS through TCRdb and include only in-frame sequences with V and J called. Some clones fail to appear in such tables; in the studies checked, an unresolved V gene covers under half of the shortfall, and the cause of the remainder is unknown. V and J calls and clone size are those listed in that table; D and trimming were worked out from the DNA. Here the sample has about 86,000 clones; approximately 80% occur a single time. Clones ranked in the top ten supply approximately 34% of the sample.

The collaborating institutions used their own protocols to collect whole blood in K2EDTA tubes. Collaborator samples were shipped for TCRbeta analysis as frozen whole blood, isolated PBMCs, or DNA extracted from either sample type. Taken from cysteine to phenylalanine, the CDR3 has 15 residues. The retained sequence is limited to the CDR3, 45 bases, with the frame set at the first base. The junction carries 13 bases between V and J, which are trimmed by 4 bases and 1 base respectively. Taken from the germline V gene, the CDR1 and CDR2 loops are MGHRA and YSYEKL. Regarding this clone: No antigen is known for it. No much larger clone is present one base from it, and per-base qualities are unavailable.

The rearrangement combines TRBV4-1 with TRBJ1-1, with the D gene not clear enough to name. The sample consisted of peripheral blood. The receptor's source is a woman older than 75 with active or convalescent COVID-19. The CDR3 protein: CASSLGRHSNTEAFF. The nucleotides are TGCGCCAGCAGCCTAGGTAGACACTCGAACACTGAAGCTTTCTTT.